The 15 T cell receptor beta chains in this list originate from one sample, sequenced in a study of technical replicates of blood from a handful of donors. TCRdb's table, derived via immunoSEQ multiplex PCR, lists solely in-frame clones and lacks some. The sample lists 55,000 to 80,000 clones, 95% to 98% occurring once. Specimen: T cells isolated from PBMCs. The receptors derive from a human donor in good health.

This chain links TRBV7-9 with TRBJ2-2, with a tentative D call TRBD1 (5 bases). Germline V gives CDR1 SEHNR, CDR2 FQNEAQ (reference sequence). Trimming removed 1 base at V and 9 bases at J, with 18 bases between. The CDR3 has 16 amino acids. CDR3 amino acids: CASSLGFEDKPRELFF. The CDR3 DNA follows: TGTGCCAGCAGCTTAGGGTTCGAGGACAAGCCTCGGGAGCTGTTTTTT.

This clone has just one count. The CDR3 bases are TGTGCCACCAGCCACGGGGGGTCCCTCTACGAGCAGTACTTC. The encoded protein is CATSHGGSLYEQYF. The V and J genes are TRBV15 and TRBJ2-7, with 7 positions matching TRBD2. The CDR3 spans 14 residues. Looked up from germline, CDR1 is LNHNV and CDR2 is YYDKDF (reference sequence). V dropped 5 bases and J dropped 3; count of bases not matched to a gene: 7. The full variable domain, its missing parts supplied by reference TRBV15 and TRBJ2-7, is DAMVIQNPRYQVTQFGKPVTLSCSQTLNHNVMYWYQQKSSQAPKLLFHYYDKDFNNEADTPDNFQSRRPNTSFCFLDIRSPGLGDTAMYLCATSHGGSLYEQYFGPGTRLTVT.

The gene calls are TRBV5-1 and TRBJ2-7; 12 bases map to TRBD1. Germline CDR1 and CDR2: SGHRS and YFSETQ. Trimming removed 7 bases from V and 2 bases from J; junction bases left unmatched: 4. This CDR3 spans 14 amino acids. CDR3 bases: TGCGCCAGCTCGGGGACAGGGGGCCCCTACGAGCAGTACTTC. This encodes CASSGTGGPYEQYF.

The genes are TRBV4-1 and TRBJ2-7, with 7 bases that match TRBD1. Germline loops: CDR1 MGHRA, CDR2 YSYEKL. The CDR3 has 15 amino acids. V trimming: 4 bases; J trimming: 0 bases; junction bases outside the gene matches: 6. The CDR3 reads CASSRGTASSYEQYF. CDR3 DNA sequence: TGCGCCAGCAGCCGGGGGACAGCAAGCTCCTACGAGCAGTACTTC.

The chain's CDR3 is CASSMGRDQPQHF. The CDR3 region has the DNA TGTGCCAGTAGTATGGGTCGGGATCAGCCCCAGCATTTT. This rearrangement joins TRBV19 to TRBJ1-5; D is unclear. The CDR3 has 13 amino acids. Germline V lookup: CDR1 LNHDA, CDR2 SQIVND (reference sequence). The V end lost 3 bases, the J end lost 5 bases, and 8 bases lay between the germline ends.

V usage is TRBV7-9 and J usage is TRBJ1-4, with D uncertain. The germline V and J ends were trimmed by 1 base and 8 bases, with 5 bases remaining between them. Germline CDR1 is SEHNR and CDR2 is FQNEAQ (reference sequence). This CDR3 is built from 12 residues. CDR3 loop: CASSLVQEKLFF. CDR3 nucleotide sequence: TGTGCCAGCAGCTTAGTCCAGGAAAAACTGTTTTTT.

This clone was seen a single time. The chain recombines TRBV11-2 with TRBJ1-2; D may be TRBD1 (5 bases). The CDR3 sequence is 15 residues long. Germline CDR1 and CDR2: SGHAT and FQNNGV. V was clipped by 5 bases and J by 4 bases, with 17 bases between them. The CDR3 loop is CASSLGPRGSYGYTF. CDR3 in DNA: TGTGCCAGCAGCCTCGGGCCCCGGGGGAGCTATGGCTACACCTTC.

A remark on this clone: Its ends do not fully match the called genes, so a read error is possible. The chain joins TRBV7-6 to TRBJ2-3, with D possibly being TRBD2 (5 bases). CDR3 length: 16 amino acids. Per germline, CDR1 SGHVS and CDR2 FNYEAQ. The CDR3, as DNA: TGTGCCAGCAGCTTAGGAGGTTCGTCTAGCACATATACGCAGTATTTT. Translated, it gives CASSLGGSSSTYTQYF.

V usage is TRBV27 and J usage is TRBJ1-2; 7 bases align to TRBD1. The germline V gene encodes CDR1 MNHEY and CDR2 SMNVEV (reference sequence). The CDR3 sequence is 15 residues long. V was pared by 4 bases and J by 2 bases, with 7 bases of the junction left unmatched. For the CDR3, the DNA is TGTGCCAGCAGTTCCGACAGGGACTGGAACTATGGCTACACCTTC. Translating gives CASSSDRDWNYGYTF.

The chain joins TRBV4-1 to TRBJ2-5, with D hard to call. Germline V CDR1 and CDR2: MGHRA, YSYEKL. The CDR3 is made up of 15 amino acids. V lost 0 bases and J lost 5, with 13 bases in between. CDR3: CASSQDRAPGETQYF. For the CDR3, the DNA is TGCGCCAGCAGCCAAGATAGAGCTCCCGGGGAGACCCAGTACTTC.

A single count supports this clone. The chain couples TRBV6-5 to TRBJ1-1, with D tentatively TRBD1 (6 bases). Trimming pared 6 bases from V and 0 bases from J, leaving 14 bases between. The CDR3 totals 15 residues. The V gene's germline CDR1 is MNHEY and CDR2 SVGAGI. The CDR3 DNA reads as TGTGCCAGCAGGGGGGGGGCAGGGATGAACACTGAAGCTTTCTTT. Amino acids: CASRGGAGMNTEAFF.

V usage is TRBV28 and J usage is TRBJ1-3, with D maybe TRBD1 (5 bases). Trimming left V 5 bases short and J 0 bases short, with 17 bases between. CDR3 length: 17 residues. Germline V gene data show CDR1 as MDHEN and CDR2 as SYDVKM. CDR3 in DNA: TGTGCCAGCAGTCGCCTACAGGAACCAACCTCTGGAAACACCATATATTTT. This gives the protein CASSRLQEPTSGNTIYF.

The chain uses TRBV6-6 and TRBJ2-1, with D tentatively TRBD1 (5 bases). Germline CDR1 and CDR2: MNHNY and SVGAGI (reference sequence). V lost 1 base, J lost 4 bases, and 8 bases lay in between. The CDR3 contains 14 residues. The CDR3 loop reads CASSYLTDYNEQFF. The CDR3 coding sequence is TGTGCCAGCAGTTACTTGACAGATTACAATGAGCAGTTCTTC.

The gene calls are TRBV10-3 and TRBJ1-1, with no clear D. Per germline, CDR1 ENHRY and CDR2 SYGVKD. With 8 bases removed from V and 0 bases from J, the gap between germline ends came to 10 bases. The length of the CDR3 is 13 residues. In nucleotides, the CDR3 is TGTGCCATCGCGGCGGGGATGAACACTGAAGCTTTCTTT. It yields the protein CAIAAGMNTEAFF.

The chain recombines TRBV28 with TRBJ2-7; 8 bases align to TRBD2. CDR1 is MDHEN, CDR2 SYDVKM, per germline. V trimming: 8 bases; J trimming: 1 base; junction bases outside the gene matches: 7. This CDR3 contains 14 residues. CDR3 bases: TGTGCCAGCGCTCTTACTAGCGGTTCCTACGAGCAGTACTTC. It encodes CASALTSGSYEQYF.